The rows below give T cell receptor beta chains drawn from one sample of a study of blood T cell repertoires in COVID-19. Measured with immunoSEQ multiplex PCR; TCRdb has only the in-frame clones, and not every one. The table records around 200,000 clones, approximately 80% of them present only once. Material for sequencing was peripheral blood. The source of these receptors is a woman aged 45-60 years with acute or convalescent COVID-19. Both conserved end residues are part of each CDR3. The D gene is left open where the match is weak. Size tells how often a clone was seen (once, few, many) or the class of an expanded clone, and some rows leave it out.

len: 11; abundance: -; j_gene: TRBJ1-2; d_gene: -; v_gene: TRBV19; CDR3aa: CASNQNYGYTF; CDR3nt: TGTGCCAGTAATCAGAACTATGGCTACACCTTC
len: 13; abundance: -; j_gene: TRBJ2-2; d_gene: -; v_gene: TRBV2; CDR3aa: CASFQGNTGELFF; CDR3nt: TGTGCCAGCTTTCAGGGGAACACCGGGGAGCTGTTTTTT
len: 15; abundance: -; j_gene: TRBJ1-6; d_gene: -; v_gene: TRBV5-4; CDR3aa: CASSLADRYNSPLHF; CDR3nt: TGTGCCAGCAGCTTGGCGGACAGATATAATTCACCCCTCCACTTT
len: 15; abundance: -; j_gene: TRBJ2-3; d_gene: TRBD2; v_gene: TRBV27; CDR3aa: CASGPGTSGALTQYF; CDR3nt: TGTGCCAGCGGACCCGGGACTAGCGGAGCGCTTACGCAGTATTTT
len: 16; abundance: -; j_gene: TRBJ2-1; d_gene: -; v_gene: TRBV11-2; CDR3aa: CASSLSSGPSYNEQFF; CDR3nt: TGTGCCAGCAGCCTGAGTAGCGGACCTTCCTACAATGAGCAGTTCTTC
len: 12; abundance: -; j_gene: TRBJ2-7; d_gene: -; v_gene: TRBV2; CDR3aa: CASSVEGYEQYF; CDR3nt: TGTGCCAGCAGTGTTGAGGGCTACGAGCAGTACTTC
len: 14; abundance: -; j_gene: TRBJ1-1; d_gene: TRBD1; v_gene: TRBV28; CDR3aa: CASLNRGAVTEAFF; CDR3nt: TGTGCCAGCTTGAACAGGGGTGCGGTCACTGAAGCTTTCTTT
len: 12; abundance: once; j_gene: TRBJ2-7; d_gene: -; v_gene: TRBV18; CDR3aa: CASSTSSYEQYF; CDR3nt: TGTGCCAGCTCAACGAGCTCCTACGAGCAGTACTTC
len: 17; abundance: -; j_gene: TRBJ2-7; d_gene: TRBD1; v_gene: TRBV13; CDR3aa: CASSSWGQGARGYEQYF; CDR3nt: TGTGCCAGCAGCTCTTGGGGACAGGGGGCTCGAGGCTACGAGCAGTACTTC
len: 14; abundance: -; j_gene: TRBJ2-3; d_gene: -; v_gene: TRBV19; CDR3aa: CASTPDSRTDTQYF; CDR3nt: TGTGCCAGTACTCCAGACAGCCGCACAGATACGCAGTATTTT
len: 15; abundance: -; j_gene: TRBJ2-7; d_gene: -; v_gene: TRBV2; CDR3aa: CASKREQGPSYEQYF; CDR3nt: TGTGCCAGCAAAAGAGAACAGGGACCATCCTACGAGCAGTACTTC
len: 14; abundance: -; j_gene: TRBJ2-2; d_gene: TRBD2; v_gene: TRBV7-2; CDR3aa: CASSSRGGTGELFF; CDR3nt: TGTGCCAGCAGCTCCCGGGGGGGCACCGGGGAGCTGTTTTTT
len: 13; abundance: -; j_gene: TRBJ1-1; d_gene: -; v_gene: TRBV7-2; CDR3aa: CASSLPRNTEAFF; CDR3nt: TGTGCCAGCAGCTTACCGCGGAACACTGAAGCTTTCTTT
len: 13; abundance: -; j_gene: TRBJ1-6; d_gene: -; v_gene: TRBV27; CDR3aa: CASRRAYNSPLHF; CDR3nt: TGTGCCAGCAGGAGGGCCTATAATTCACCCCTCCACTTT
len: 18; abundance: -; j_gene: TRBJ2-3; d_gene: -; v_gene: TRBV9; CDR3aa: CASSVRGGPPRVPDTQYF; CDR3nt: TGTGCCAGCAGCGTAAGGGGTGGACCCCCACGCGTCCCAGATACGCAGTATTTT
len: 12; abundance: -; j_gene: TRBJ2-1; d_gene: -; v_gene: TRBV14; CDR3aa: CASSQVRNEQFF; CDR3nt: TGTGCCAGCAGCCAAGTACGGAATGAGCAGTTCTTC
len: 14; abundance: -; j_gene: TRBJ2-1; d_gene: -; v_gene: TRBV2; CDR3aa: CASKKYQGYNEQFF; CDR3nt: TGTGCCAGCAAGAAGTATCAGGGATACAATGAGCAGTTCTTC
len: 12; abundance: -; j_gene: TRBJ2-7; d_gene: -; v_gene: TRBV3-1/TRBV3-2; CDR3aa: CASSQGGYEQYF; CDR3nt: TGTGCCAGCAGCCAAGGAGGGTACGAGCAGTACTTC
len: 14; abundance: few; j_gene: TRBJ2-7; d_gene: TRBD1; v_gene: TRBV19; CDR3aa: CATESGQGSYEQYF; CDR3nt: TGTGCCACCGAGTCAGGACAGGGGTCCTACGAGCAGTACTTC
len: 14; abundance: -; j_gene: TRBJ1-2; d_gene: -; v_gene: TRBV11-2; CDR3aa: CASSQELLDYGYTF; CDR3nt: TGTGCCAGCAGCCAGGAACTTCTGGACTATGGCTACACCTTC
len: 18; abundance: -; j_gene: TRBJ2-6; d_gene: TRBD1; v_gene: TRBV5-4; CDR3aa: CASSLKTGSFSGANVLTF; CDR3nt: TGTGCCAGCAGCTTGAAGACAGGGTCGTTTTCTGGGGCCAACGTCCTGACTTTC
len: 14; abundance: -; j_gene: TRBJ1-1; d_gene: -; v_gene: TRBV18; CDR3aa: CASSLGQMNTEAFF; CDR3nt: TGTGCCAGCTCACTAGGACAGATGAACACTGAAGCTTTCTTT
len: 16; abundance: -; j_gene: TRBJ2-7; d_gene: TRBD1; v_gene: TRBV7-9; CDR3aa: CASSSFGTGYSYEQYF; CDR3nt: TGTGCCAGCAGCAGTTTTGGGACAGGGTACTCCTACGAGCAGTACTTC
len: 10; abundance: -; j_gene: TRBJ2-7; d_gene: -; v_gene: TRBV3-1/TRBV3-2; CDR3aa: CASRVYEQYF; CDR3nt: TGTGCCAGCCGAGTGTACGAGCAGTACTTC
len: 14; abundance: -; j_gene: TRBJ2-7; d_gene: -; v_gene: TRBV20-1; CDR3aa: CSASVSSGTYEQYF; CDR3nt: TGCAGTGCTAGTGTTAGTAGCGGAACCTACGAGCAGTACTTC
len: 16; abundance: -; j_gene: TRBJ2-1; d_gene: -; v_gene: TRBV29-1; CDR3aa: CSVILQEVGRRDEQFF; CDR3nt: TGCAGCGTTATCCTCCAAGAGGTGGGGAGAAGGGATGAGCAGTTCTTC
len: 14; abundance: -; j_gene: TRBJ1-1; d_gene: -; v_gene: TRBV7-2; CDR3aa: CASSSGSGGTEAFF; CDR3nt: TGTGCCAGCAGCTCAGGCTCTGGGGGGACTGAAGCTTTCTTT
len: 15; abundance: -; j_gene: TRBJ1-1; d_gene: -; v_gene: TRBV28; CDR3aa: CASSFPHSTNTEAFF; CDR3nt: TGTGCCAGCAGTTTCCCGCACTCTACTAACACTGAAGCTTTCTTT
len: 14; abundance: once; j_gene: TRBJ2-7; d_gene: -; v_gene: TRBV15; CDR3aa: CATSRDLGGYEQYF; CDR3nt: TGTGCCACCAGCAGAGATCTGGGCGGGTACGAGCAGTACTTC
len: 15; abundance: -; j_gene: TRBJ1-4; d_gene: TRBD1; v_gene: TRBV18; CDR3aa: CASSPQGQGVEKLFF; CDR3nt: TGTGCCAGCTCACCCCAGGGACAGGGAGTAGAAAAACTGTTTTTT
len: 15; abundance: -; j_gene: TRBJ2-1; d_gene: TRBD1; v_gene: TRBV11-3; CDR3aa: CASSERQGAVNEQFF; CDR3nt: TGTGCCAGCAGCGAGAGACAGGGGGCGGTTAATGAGCAGTTCTTC
len: 13; abundance: -; j_gene: TRBJ2-2; d_gene: -; v_gene: TRBV28; CDR3aa: CASIPHSTGELFF; CDR3nt: TGTGCCAGCATCCCCCACTCAACCGGGGAGCTGTTTTTT
len: 14; abundance: -; j_gene: TRBJ1-1; d_gene: -; v_gene: TRBV27; CDR3aa: CASSKDRSNTEAFF; CDR3nt: TGTGCCAGCAGTAAAGACAGAAGCAACACTGAAGCTTTCTTT
len: 15; abundance: -; j_gene: TRBJ1-5; d_gene: TRBD1; v_gene: TRBV27; CDR3aa: CASSLLPTGVQPQHF; CDR3nt: TGTGCCAGCAGTTTGTTGCCGACAGGGGTTCAGCCCCAGCATTTT
len: 14; abundance: -; j_gene: TRBJ1-5; d_gene: -; v_gene: TRBV28; CDR3aa: CASSLRGYDQPQHF; CDR3nt: TGTGCCAGCAGTTTACGGGGTTACGATCAGCCCCAGCATTTT
len: 14; abundance: -; j_gene: TRBJ1-6; d_gene: TRBD1; v_gene: TRBV5-4; CDR3aa: CASSLYRGNSPLHF; CDR3nt: TGTGCCAGCAGCTTGTACAGGGGCAATTCACCCCTCCACTTT
len: 14; abundance: -; j_gene: TRBJ1-1; d_gene: -; v_gene: TRBV19; CDR3aa: CASSIPGEGTEAFF; CDR3nt: TGTGCCAGTAGTATCCCGGGGGAGGGGACTGAAGCTTTCTTT
len: 17; abundance: -; j_gene: TRBJ2-5; d_gene: -; v_gene: TRBV5-8; CDR3aa: CASSFFGGSGAQETQYF; CDR3nt: TGTGCCAGCAGCTTTTTTGGTGGTTCTGGGGCTCAAGAGACCCAGTACTTC
len: 15; abundance: -; j_gene: TRBJ2-7; d_gene: -; v_gene: TRBV6-5; CDR3aa: CASSPGGISAYEQYF; CDR3nt: TGTGCCAGCAGTCCAGGAGGAATCTCTGCCTACGAGCAGTACTTC
len: 15; abundance: -; j_gene: TRBJ1-6; d_gene: TRBD1; v_gene: TRBV3-1/TRBV3-2; CDR3aa: CASSQERTGYSPLHF; CDR3nt: TGTGCCAGCAGCCAAGAGAGGACAGGTTATTCACCCCTCCACTTT